Listed below are T cell receptor beta chains from one sample, sequenced in a study of T cells in Graves' hyperthyroidism and ophthalmopathy. A single record per CDR3 protein comes from TCRdb applying MiXCR to the multiplex PCR reads. The data hold about 420,000 distinct CDR3 sequences, with more than 15% observed a single time. Source material: blood. These TCRs come from a woman younger than 35 with Graves' hyperthyroidism. Both conserved end residues are part of each CDR3. Each record gives: clone size, J gene, CDR3 length, D gene, V gene, CDR3 protein, CDR3 DNA. D genes are given only for firm matches. A clone size is listed for some rows: how often the clone was seen (once, few, many), or a class if it is expanded.

many	TRBJ1-2	13	TRBD1	TRBV9	CASSVGTGYGYTF	TGTGCCAGCAGCGTCGGGACAGGGTATGGCTACACCTTC
NA	TRBJ2-5	14	NA	TRBV12-3/TRBV12-4	CASSLRWMQETQYF	TGTGCCAGCAGCCTCAGATGGATGCAAGAGACCCAGTACTTC
NA	TRBJ2-3	13	TRBD1	TRBV29-1	CSGGQLSADTQYF	TGCAGCGGGGGACAGCTGTCGGCAGATACGCAGTATTTT
NA	TRBJ2-5	13	TRBD2	TRBV7-9	CASNQLAGETQYF	TGTGCCAGCAATCAACTAGCGGGGGAGACCCAGTACTTC
few	TRBJ2-2	16	NA	TRBV19	CASSIVRTVNTGELFF	TGTGCCAGTAGTATAGTCCGGACGGTGAACACCGGGGAGCTGTTTTTT
many	TRBJ2-3	15	TRBD2	TRBV29-1	CSVELLAGGTDTQYF	TGCAGCGTTGAACTCCTAGCGGGGGGCACAGATACGCAGTATTTT
many	TRBJ2-2	19	TRBD2	TRBV20-1	CSARDPASGSPRGTGELFF	TGCAGTGCTAGAGATCCCGCTAGCGGGAGCCCTAGGGGGACCGGGGAGCTGTTTTTT
NA	TRBJ2-5	13	NA	TRBV7-3	CASSYTTKETQYF	TGTGCCAGCAGTTATACCACTAAGGAGACCCAGTACTTC
many	TRBJ1-5	14	NA	TRBV20-1	CSAKPGGFAQPQHF	TGCAGTGCTAAACCCGGGGGTTTTGCTCAGCCCCAGCATTTT
many	TRBJ2-1	17	TRBD2	TRBV15	CATSRDPPGLAGNEQFF	TGTGCCACCAGCAGAGATCCGCCGGGACTAGCGGGGAATGAGCAGTTCTTC
NA	TRBJ1-6	16	NA	TRBV5-1	CASSLEVGQGNSPPHF	NA
few	TRBJ2-7	13	NA	TRBV10-3	CAIKTDSPYEQYF	TGTGCCATCAAGACGGACAGCCCCTACGAGCAGTACTTC